Below, one T cell receptor (beta chain) is given with its context. What it binds is not known. The data are from a study of shared clonotypes between healthy human individuals. This CDR3 has 15 residues. With 5 bases clipped from V and 2 bases from J, the junction kept 9 bases outside the gene matches. CDR1 and CDR2 from the germline V gene are LGHNA and YSLEER. In the sorted-subset replicate PCRs, 200 ng DNA, 25,000 to 30,000 T cell genomes, was used. Authors' methods: ImmunoSEQ junction-only sequences lacked quality scores, so their filtering differed. Repertoires were generated with immunoSEQ multiplex PCR, while TCRdb's copy carries only in-frame clones and drops some. V and J calls and clone size are as listed in that table; D and trimming were resolved from the DNA. The sample lists 2 million to 3 million clones; just over 90% were seen once. Study observations and caveats: Clonotypes shared by all four donors outscored non-shared clonotypes in generation probability. An anticipated effect of sequencing depth on clonotype sharing among donors was recognized.

This rearrangement joins TRBV4-3 to TRBJ2-7; 7 bases are a match to TRBD1. The sequenced material came from naive CD4+ T cells sorted from blood. Subset given: CD45RA+ positively selected. The clonotype originates from a young man in good health. CDR3 bases: TGCGCCAGCAGCTTACTCCTGGACAGGACCTACGAGCAGTACTTC. It codes for CASSLLLDRTYEQYF.